This T cell receptor beta chain was captured in a study of patients with pleural tuberculosis. Trimming removed 6 bases from V and 3 bases from J; junction bases left unmatched: 6. The CDR3 extends over 15 amino acids. In germline, CDR1 is MNHEY, CDR2 SMNVEV (reference sequence). One entry per CDR3 protein, called by TCRdb with MiXCR from the reads. There are around 50,000 distinct CDR3 sequences in the sample; about 7.9% occur only once, and about a sixth lies in the top ten. The TCR sequence derives from a human donor with pleural tuberculosis. The chain uses TRBV27 and TRBJ1-5; 9 positions agree with TRBD1. The DNA for the CDR3 is TGTGCCAGCAGAGCGACAGGGGGTAACAATCAGCCCCAGCATTTT. Its protein product is CASRATGGNNQPQHF.